Shown below are 15 T cell receptor beta chains from a single sample sequenced in a study of control samples from healthy donors and cancer patients. Clones were sequenced by immunoSEQ multiplex PCR, and TCRdb holds only the in-frame ones, with some missing. The sample has more than 110,000 clones, roughly 92% seen once. What was sequenced was blood. The receptors here all came from a man in his thirties or forties in good health.

The chain uses TRBV28 and TRBJ2-7, with 9 positions matching TRBD2. CDR3 length: 15 amino acids. The trim removed 6 bases at V and 4 bases at J, leaving 10 bases unmatched. Germline values: CDR1 MDHEN, CDR2 SYDVKM. CDR3 DNA sequence: TGTGCCAGCAGCCCCGGTGCTAGCGGGATTTACGAGCAGTACTTC. Encoded protein: CASSPGASGIYEQYF.

The chain combines TRBV28 with TRBJ2-3; tentatively, D is TRBD1 (6 bases). Between the trimmed V and J ends, which lost 10 bases and 4 bases, there was a span of 12 bases. The CDR3 totals 12 residues. The germline CDR1 and CDR2 sequences are MDHEN and SYDVKM. The CDR3 region is CATRQVSDTQYF. The CDR3 nucleotides read TGTGCCACCCGACAGGTGTCAGATACGCAGTATTTT.

The chain recombines TRBV11-3 with TRBJ2-7; D possibly corresponds to TRBD1 (6 bases). The V end was cut by 5 bases, the J end by 2 bases, with 16 bases between. Germline V lookup: CDR1 SGHNT, CDR2 YENEEA. The CDR3 length is 15 residues. CDR3: CASSPGTPTPYEQYF. In DNA form, the CDR3 reads TGTGCCAGCAGCCCCGGGACACCCACTCCCTACGAGCAGTACTTC.

CDR3 in DNA: TGTGCCAGCAGTTACTCCCGTAGCGGGAGGATAAACGAGCAGTACTTC. Translated: CASSYSRSGRINEQYF. V usage is TRBV6-2 or TRBV6-3 and J usage is TRBJ2-7, with 10 bases lining up with TRBD2. The germline V gene has CDR1 MNHEY and CDR2 SVGEGT. V gave up 0 bases and J gave up 5 bases; unmatched junction bases: 7. The CDR3 has 16 residues.

CDR3 loop: CASSLEGGNQPQHF. The CDR3 bases are TGCGCCAGCAGCTTGGAAGGGGGCAATCAGCCCCAGCATTTT. V and J are TRBV5-1 and TRBJ1-5; D is possibly TRBD1 (5 bases). Germline values: CDR1 SGHRS, CDR2 YFSETQ. Trimming cost V 0 bases and J 2 bases, with 6 bases left between them. The CDR3 contains 14 residues.

The V and J genes are TRBV5-5 and TRBJ1-3; D might be TRBD1 (5 bases). V was trimmed by 4 bases and J by 0 bases, leaving 23 bases between them. The germline gives CDR1 SGHKS, CDR2 YYEKEE (reference sequence). The CDR3 runs 19 residues. CDR3 protein: CASSIVRQGRSNSGNTIYF. CDR3 in DNA: TGTGCCAGCAGCATTGTCCGGCAGGGACGATCTAACTCTGGAAACACCATATATTTT.

The J gene is TRBJ2-5, the V gene TRBV3-1 (or the pseudogene TRBV3-2), with D hard to call. This CDR3 is 13 amino acids long. Germline V gives CDR1 LGHDT, CDR2 YNNKEL (reference sequence). Trimming took off 3 bases at V and 1 base at J, with 6 bases between the two ends. CDR3 DNA: TGTGCCAGCAGCCATGCGACCCAAGAGACCCAGTACTTC. Protein sequence: CASSHATQETQYF.

This chain connects TRBV30 to TRBJ2-7, with D tentatively TRBD1 or TRBD2 (5 bases each). Per the germline V gene, CDR1 is GTSNPN and CDR2 is SVGIG (reference sequence). V lost 5 bases and J 3 bases, leaving 14 bases between the germline ends. The length of the CDR3 is 13 residues. DNA of the CDR3: TGTGCCTGGGATACCGGGACCAACTACGAGCAGTACTTC. Translation gives CAWDTGTNYEQYF.

J is TRBJ2-7 and V is TRBV7-2; 10 bases match TRBD2. V dropped 3 bases and J dropped 2; count of bases not matched to a gene: 10. Germline assignment: CDR1 SGHTA and CDR2 FQGNSA. CDR3 length equals 17 residues. CDR3 region: CASSFRAGGVVTYEQYF. The CDR3 DNA reads TGTGCCAGCAGCTTCCGAGCGGGAGGGGTTGTAACCTACGAGCAGTACTTC.

V and J are TRBV6-5 and TRBJ2-4; 7 nucleotides line up with TRBD1. The trim removed 8 bases at V and 5 bases at J, leaving 0 bases unmatched. CDR1 MNHEY and CDR2 SVGAGI come from the germline V gene. The CDR3 runs to 11 residues. CDR3 coding DNA: TGTGCCAGCGGACAGGAAAACATTCAGTACTTC. Translating it yields CASGQENIQYF.

The rearrangement uses TRBV29-1 and TRBJ1-1; 7 nucleotides match TRBD1. The CDR3 runs to 14 residues. Germline lookup yields CDR1 SQVTM and CDR2 ANQGSEA. The V and J ends lost 4 bases and 3 bases, in that order; junction bases with no gene match: 8. CDR3 in amino acids: CSVATGSADTEAFF. The CDR3 DNA sequence: TGCAGCGTTGCGACAGGGAGTGCGGACACTGAAGCTTTCTTT.

This chain uses TRBV2 with TRBJ1-6; D is possibly TRBD1 (5 bases). The V gene lost 6 bases and the J gene lost 9 bases, with 15 bases spanning the gap. CDR3 size: 14 residues. Germline-derived CDR1 and CDR2 are SNHLY and FYNNEI. CDR3 region: CASRRSVGGSPLHF. CDR3 nucleotide sequence: TGTGCCAGCAGGAGGAGCGTGGGGGGTTCACCCCTCCACTTT.

This clone appeared a single time. The chain uses TRBV30 and TRBJ2-1; no clear D gene. V was clipped by 4 bases and J by 7 bases, with 20 bases between them. This CDR3 region has 15 residues. Germline V gene lookup returns CDR1 GTSNPN and CDR2 SVGIG (reference sequence). The CDR3 loop is CAWKAPAATRNEQFF. The DNA for the CDR3 is TGTGCCTGGAAGGCCCCGGCCGCAACGCGGAATGAGCAGTTCTTC.

This sequence joins TRBV12-3 or TRBV12-4 and TRBJ2-7; no definite D call. Deletions cut 3 bases from V and 3 bases from J, with 9 bases between. This CDR3 spans 13 amino acids. Here the CDR3 DNA reads TGTGCCAGCAGTTTTCGGGTAAACTACGAGCAGTACTTC. It specifies CASSFRVNYEQYF.

The chain has TRBV15 and TRBJ2-1, with 9 bases that match TRBD2. This CDR3 comprises 16 residues. The germline CDR1 and CDR2 sequences are LNHNV and YYDKDF (reference sequence). V was pared by 1 base and J by 0 bases, with 1 base of the junction left unmatched. The CDR3, as DNA: TGTGCCACCAGCAGAGGTAGCGGGAGCTCCTACAATGAGCAGTTCTTC. Protein sequence: CATSRGSGSSYNEQFF.